This TCR beta chain was recovered during a study of T cells after yellow fever vaccination. Study outcomes and limitations: The study found a weaker secondary response that peaked faster, day 5 versus 15.

Germline-derived CDR1 and CDR2 are SGHKS and YYEKEE (reference sequence). The CDR3 contains 14 residues. V was cut by 0 bases and J by 4 bases, with 8 bases left in between. The study made its TCR cDNA through 5'RACE template switching. That step introduced a universal primer site along with UMIs. One entry per CDR3 protein results from TCRdb running MiXCR on the 5' RACE reads. Here the sample spans under 600,000 distinct CDR3 sequences, 21% being singletons. At least ten counts were recorded for this clonotype. Its cognate antigen is unknown. The rearrangement joins TRBV5-5 to TRBJ2-1; D call uncertain. Sequencing used PBMCs, obtained roughly 20 days after the first yellow fever vaccination. This clonotype originated in a man aged 18 to 30 who received the YFV17D yellow fever vaccine. The CDR3 spells CASSLAGPYNEQFF. CDR3 in DNA: TGTGCCAGCAGCTTGGCCGGCCCTTACAATGAGCAGTTCTTC.